One sample yielded the 11 T cell receptor beta chains listed below, sequenced in a study of cytomegalovirus exposure and HLA in healthy donors. Both 60 Vbeta primers and 13 Jbeta primers went into the PCR. Here immunoSEQ multiplex PCR was the method, and the copy in TCRdb shows in-frame clones only, minus some. The sample comprises roughly 200,000 clones, around 70% of which are singletons, and 2.9% rests with the top ten. Sequenced sample: PBMCs. The receptors here all came from a male donor in good health and CMV-seronegative.

This chain links TRBV4-3 with TRBJ2-3; 11 bases map to TRBD2. Trimming removed 1 base from V and 2 bases from J; junction bases left unmatched: 8. This CDR3 is built from 18 residues. Per the germline V gene, CDR1 is LGHNA and CDR2 is YSLEER. The CDR3 here is CASSQGPFSGRATDTQYF. For the CDR3, the DNA is TGCGCCAGCAGCCAAGGCCCTTTTAGCGGGAGGGCCACAGATACGCAGTATTTT.

This chain uses TRBV6-5 with TRBJ1-5; perhaps TRBD1 as D (6 bases). The V end was cut by 6 bases, the J end by 0 bases, with 15 bases between. The CDR3 covers 16 residues. Germline V gene lookup returns CDR1 MNHEY and CDR2 SVGAGI. Here the CDR3 DNA reads TGTGCCAGCAGCTACGGACAGCCTCATAGCAATCAGCCCCAGCATTTT. It encodes CASSYGQPHSNQPQHF.

The rearrangement links TRBV11-2 to TRBJ2-5; unclear D gene. CDR1 and CDR2 from the germline V gene are SGHAT and FQNNGV. Trimming removed 3 bases at V and 2 bases at J, with 4 bases between. The CDR3 loop spans 12 amino acids. As DNA, the CDR3 is TGTGCCAGCAGCTTCGAGCAAGAGACCCAGTACTTC. This translates into CASSFEQETQYF.

The V and J genes are TRBV28 and TRBJ1-2; weak D call: TRBD1 (6 bases). There are 14 residues in the CDR3. V lost 2 bases, J lost 13 bases, and 20 bases lay in between. Germline lookup yields CDR1 MDHEN and CDR2 SYDVKM. CDR3 DNA sequence: TGTGCCAGCAGTTTAGGGCTTGGGGGCACTCCCGGCACCTTC. Encoded protein: CASSLGLGGTPGTF.

This rearrangement joins TRBV9 to TRBJ1-3; no reliable D call. The CDR3 sequence is 16 residues long. Looked up from germline, CDR1 is SGDLS and CDR2 is YYNGEE. V was cut by 3 bases and J by 0 bases, with 13 bases left in between. The CDR3 DNA follows: TGTGCCAGCAGCGCCCCGACGGAGAACTCTGGAAACACCATATATTTT. It specifies CASSAPTENSGNTIYF.

This clone was found once. V gene TRBV9 combines with J gene TRBJ2-5; 12 bases fit TRBD1. Germline values: CDR1 SGDLS, CDR2 YYNGEE. The CDR3 consists of 15 residues. The trim removed 2 bases at V and 3 bases at J, leaving 2 bases unmatched. The CDR3, as DNA: TGTGCCAGCAGCGTCGGGACAGGGGGCGAAGAGACCCAGTACTTC. Residues: CASSVGTGGEETQYF.

The gene calls are TRBV7-6 and TRBJ2-1; 7 bases align to TRBD1. The CDR3 is 15 residues long. Per the germline V gene, CDR1 is SGHVS and CDR2 is FNYEAQ. V lost 5 bases and J lost 7; bases outside the gene matches: 11. CDR3 nucleotide sequence: TGTGCCAGCAGCCCCATCGGGACAGCTGGAAATGAGCAGTTCTTC. Protein sequence: CASSPIGTAGNEQFF.

The chain links TRBV12-5 to TRBJ2-1, with TRBD2 matching over 7 bases. The V gene end was trimmed by 1 base and the J gene end by 4 bases; junction bases not matched to a gene: 10. CDR1 and CDR2 from the germline V gene are LGHNT and FRNRAP. This CDR3 comprises 17 residues. This CDR3 is CASGLALASGAYNEQFF. DNA of the CDR3: TGTGCTAGTGGTTTGGCCCTCGCTAGCGGAGCTTACAATGAGCAGTTCTTC.

CDR3 nucleotide sequence: TGTGCCTGGAGTGTATCGGCAGGAAAACATAGCAATCAGCCCCAGCATTTT. Amino acids: CAWSVSAGKHSNQPQHF. The chain carries TRBV30 and TRBJ1-5, with D uncertain. The CDR3 totals 17 residues. The V gene lost 0 bases and the J gene lost 0 bases, with 15 bases spanning the gap. The germline V gene encodes CDR1 GTSNPN and CDR2 SVGIG (reference sequence). Full variable domain (rest looked up from reference TRBV30 and TRBJ1-5): SQTIHQWPATLVQPVGSPLSLECTVEGTSNPNLYWYRQAAGRGLQLLFYSVGIGQISSEVPQNLSASRPQDRQFILSSKKLLLSDSGFYLCAWSVSAGKHSNQPQHFGDGTRLSIL.

This rearrangement joins TRBV19 to TRBJ1-5; weak D call: TRBD1 (5 bases). This CDR3 contains 18 residues. V lost 7 bases and J lost 0, with 22 bases in between. The germline V gene has CDR1 LNHDA and CDR2 SQIVND (reference sequence). CDR3 in DNA: TGTGCCAGTACCCCTAGCAGGAGGGGCAGGTTTAGCAATCAGCCCCAGCATTTT. This codes for CASTPSRRGRFSNQPQHF. Full variable domain (missing parts from reference TRBV19 and TRBJ1-5): DGGITQSPKYLFRKEGQNVTLSCEQNLNHDAMYWYRQDPGQGLRLIYYSQIVNDFQKGDIAEGYSVSREKKESFPLTVTSAQKNPTAFYLCASTPSRRGRFSNQPQHFGDGTRLSIL.

This clone was seen just once. The chain combines TRBV19 with TRBJ2-7; D call uncertain. V gave up 3 bases and J gave up 0 bases, with 9 bases separating them. The CDR3 spans 14 residues. The germline gives CDR1 LNHDA, CDR2 SQIVND (reference sequence). The CDR3 sequence is CASSMSRNSYEQYF. The CDR3 DNA reads TGTGCCAGTAGTATGTCCAGGAACTCCTACGAGCAGTACTTC.